The rows below give T cell receptor beta chains drawn from one sample of a study of shared clonotypes between healthy human individuals. Clones were sequenced by immunoSEQ multiplex PCR, and TCRdb holds only the in-frame ones, with some missing. The sample includes roughly 2.2 million clones, roughly 92% of them seen just once. The specimen was naive CD4+ T cells from PBMCs. These receptor sequences come from a man in his late teens or twenties in good health. Some clones in this sample may be carry-over from other donors' samples. The CDR3 runs from the conserved cysteine through the conserved F or W. A D gene is named only where the DNA matches it firmly. Size is stated for part of the rows, as once, few or many counts, or as a class when the clone is expanded.

d_call: -; clone_size: -; v_call: TRBV30; j_call: TRBJ2-3; cdr3_aa: CAWSAGSGVVTDTQYF; cdr3_nt: TGTGCCTGGAGTGCAGGGAGTGGGGTCGTGACAGATACGCAGTATTTT
d_call: -; clone_size: -; v_call: TRBV28; j_call: TRBJ2-3; cdr3_aa: CASSLLRDTQYF; cdr3_nt: TGTGCCAGCAGTTTGCTCAGAGATACGCAGTATTTT
d_call: -; clone_size: -; v_call: TRBV6-1; j_call: TRBJ1-2; cdr3_aa: CASSEEGGRTVNGYTF; cdr3_nt: TGTGCCAGCAGTGAAGAAGGGGGAAGGACAGTGAATGGCTACACCTTC
d_call: TRBD1; clone_size: -; v_call: TRBV7-6; j_call: TRBJ1-3; cdr3_aa: CASSLLNRGRFGNTIYF; cdr3_nt: TGTGCCAGCAGCTTATTAAATAGGGGGCGGTTCGGAAACACCATATATTTT
d_call: -; clone_size: -; v_call: TRBV5-1; j_call: TRBJ1-5; cdr3_aa: CASSLGDISNQPQHF; cdr3_nt: TGCGCCAGCAGCTTGGGGGACATTAGCAATCAGCCCCAGCATTTT
d_call: TRBD2; clone_size: -; v_call: TRBV2; j_call: TRBJ2-7; cdr3_aa: CASREGPSGTYEQYF; cdr3_nt: TGTGCCAGCAGGGAAGGGCCTAGCGGGACCTACGAGCAGTACTTC
d_call: -; clone_size: -; v_call: TRBV5-1; j_call: TRBJ1-1; cdr3_aa: CASSLVVQGNTEAFF; cdr3_nt: TGCGCCAGCAGCTTGGTGGTGCAGGGGAACACTGAAGCTTTCTTT
d_call: TRBD1; clone_size: -; v_call: TRBV28; j_call: TRBJ2-2; cdr3_aa: CASSSRDRGRAGELFF; cdr3_nt: TGTGCCAGCAGTTCGCGGGACAGGGGAAGGGCCGGGGAGCTGTTTTTT
d_call: -; clone_size: -; v_call: TRBV25-1; j_call: TRBJ1-1; cdr3_aa: CASKIAGGGTEAFF; cdr3_nt: TGTGCCAGCAAGATAGCGGGGGGAGGAACTGAAGCTTTCTTT
d_call: TRBD2; clone_size: -; v_call: TRBV11-2; j_call: TRBJ2-1; cdr3_aa: CASSPGLVVVNEQFF; cdr3_nt: TGTGCCAGCAGCCCAGGACTAGTGGTTGTTAATGAGCAGTTCTTC
d_call: -; clone_size: -; v_call: TRBV6-5; j_call: TRBJ2-2; cdr3_aa: CASSYKAVPNTGELFF; cdr3_nt: TGTGCCAGCAGTTATAAAGCGGTCCCGAACACCGGGGAGCTGTTTTTT
d_call: -; clone_size: -; v_call: TRBV7-3; j_call: TRBJ2-1; cdr3_aa: CASSSIGYNEQFF; cdr3_nt: TGTGCCAGCAGCTCGATCGGGTACAATGAGCAGTTCTTC
d_call: -; clone_size: -; v_call: TRBV11-1; j_call: TRBJ1-5; cdr3_aa: CASSLGGDQPQHF; cdr3_nt: TGTGCCAGCAGCTTAGGGGGCGATCAGCCCCAGCATTTT
d_call: TRBD2; clone_size: -; v_call: TRBV7-9; j_call: TRBJ2-1; cdr3_aa: CASSPLFGGGGEQFF; cdr3_nt: TGTGCCAGCAGCCCCCTATTTGGCGGGGGGGGTGAGCAGTTCTTC
d_call: -; clone_size: -; v_call: TRBV28; j_call: TRBJ2-6; cdr3_aa: CASSSQPWVGANVLTF; cdr3_nt: TGTGCCAGCAGTTCCCAACCGTGGGTAGGGGCCAACGTCCTGACTTTC
d_call: -; clone_size: once; v_call: TRBV5-1; j_call: TRBJ2-5; cdr3_aa: CASTLRLQGETQYF; cdr3_nt: TGCGCCAGCACCCTGAGGTTGCAGGGAGAGACCCAGTACTTC
d_call: -; clone_size: -; v_call: TRBV19; j_call: TRBJ1-2; cdr3_aa: CASSIFRNAARYGYTF; cdr3_nt: TGTGCCAGTAGTATATTCCGGAATGCCGCTCGCTATGGCTACACCTTC
d_call: -; clone_size: -; v_call: TRBV28; j_call: TRBJ1-3; cdr3_aa: CASSSGTLSSGNTIYF; cdr3_nt: TGTGCCAGCAGTTCCGGGACATTGAGCTCTGGAAACACCATATATTTT
d_call: TRBD1; clone_size: -; v_call: TRBV25-1; j_call: TRBJ1-1; cdr3_aa: CASRSGTGGRMNTEAFF; cdr3_nt: TGTGCCAGCCGAAGCGGGACAGGGGGAAGGATGAACACTGAAGCTTTCTTT
d_call: -; clone_size: -; v_call: TRBV28; j_call: TRBJ2-1; cdr3_aa: CASSGGGGNNEQFF; cdr3_nt: TGTGCCAGCAGTGGTGGAGGGGGAAACAATGAGCAGTTCTTC
d_call: TRBD1; clone_size: -; v_call: TRBV5-1; j_call: TRBJ2-7; cdr3_aa: CASSPGTASSSYEQYF; cdr3_nt: TGCGCCAGCAGCCCTGGGACAGCCTCGAGCTCCTACGAGCAGTACTTC
d_call: TRBD2; clone_size: -; v_call: TRBV7-9; j_call: TRBJ2-1; cdr3_aa: CASSLNRGRASNEQFF; cdr3_nt: TGTGCCAGCAGCTTAAATCGCGGGAGGGCCAGCAATGAGCAGTTCTTC
d_call: TRBD1; clone_size: -; v_call: TRBV27; j_call: TRBJ2-6; cdr3_aa: CASSIRTGTGANVLTF; cdr3_nt: TGTGCCAGCAGTATCAGGACAGGGACTGGGGCCAACGTCCTGACTTTC
d_call: TRBD1; clone_size: -; v_call: TRBV5-1; j_call: TRBJ2-5; cdr3_aa: CASSRDRAGGETQYF; cdr3_nt: TGCGCCAGCAGCCGGGACAGGGCCGGCGGAGAGACCCAGTACTTC
d_call: -; clone_size: -; v_call: TRBV5-1; j_call: TRBJ1-1; cdr3_aa: CASSPVWAGNTEAFF; cdr3_nt: TGCGCCAGCAGCCCCGTTTGGGCGGGGAACACTGAAGCTTTCTTT
d_call: -; clone_size: -; v_call: TRBV7-3; j_call: TRBJ2-1; cdr3_aa: CASSRSAGGVDVGEQFF; cdr3_nt: TGTGCCAGCAGCCGGTCGGCGGGCGGGGTCGACGTTGGTGAGCAGTTCTTC
d_call: TRBD2; clone_size: -; v_call: TRBV13; j_call: TRBJ2-1; cdr3_aa: CASSYPQLAGVVSEQFF; cdr3_nt: TGTGCCAGCAGCTACCCCCAACTAGCGGGAGTAGTAAGTGAGCAGTTCTTC
d_call: -; clone_size: -; v_call: TRBV7-3; j_call: TRBJ2-1; cdr3_aa: CASAYQGGDNEQFF; cdr3_nt: TGTGCCAGCGCATACCAGGGGGGAGACAATGAGCAGTTCTTC
d_call: -; clone_size: once; v_call: TRBV5-1; j_call: TRBJ1-2; cdr3_aa: CASRSYAGDYGYTF; cdr3_nt: TGCGCCAGCAGATCGTACGCGGGGGACTATGGCTACACCTTC
d_call: -; clone_size: -; v_call: TRBV21-1; j_call: TRBJ1-2; cdr3_aa: CASSRFRTDGYTF; cdr3_nt: TGTGCCAGCAGCAGATTCAGGACCGATGGCTACACCTTC
d_call: -; clone_size: -; v_call: TRBV6-5; j_call: TRBJ2-2; cdr3_aa: CASCTSWTGELFF; cdr3_nt: TGTGCCAGCTGTACTTCGTGGACCGGGGAGCTGTTTTTT
d_call: -; clone_size: few; v_call: TRBV2; j_call: TRBJ1-1; cdr3_aa: CASRRGPTEAFF; cdr3_nt: TGTGCCAGCAGACGGGGGCCCACTGAAGCTTTCTTT
d_call: -; clone_size: -; v_call: TRBV7-3; j_call: TRBJ1-1; cdr3_aa: CASSLLLGGNTEAFF; cdr3_nt: TGTGCCAGCAGCTTATTGCTCGGAGGGAACACTGAAGCTTTCTTT
d_call: -; clone_size: -; v_call: TRBV6-1; j_call: TRBJ2-5; cdr3_aa: CASSENQGPQETQYF; cdr3_nt: TGTGCCAGCAGTGAAAACCAGGGCCCCCAAGAGACCCAGTACTTC